What follows are 17 T cell receptor beta chains derived from one specimen sequenced in a study of T cell repertoires in cytomegalovirus infection. Each CDR3 protein gets one entry after TCRdb re-called the reads with MiXCR. This table has just over 300,000 distinct CDR3 sequences, 15% to 20% appearing once. The sequenced sample was PBMCs. The receptor source for this set is a human donor in good health (CMV status not recorded). Some clones in this sample may be carry-over from other donors' samples.

This clonotype was counted at least ten times. The rearrangement joins TRBV7-9 to TRBJ2-1, with TRBD2 matching over 8 bases. V was pared by 5 bases and J by 4 bases, with 10 bases of the junction left unmatched. CDR1 SEHNR and CDR2 FQNEAQ come from the germline V gene (reference sequence). CDR3 length: 16 amino acids. The CDR3 spells CASSASGGRVYNEQFF. The CDR3 DNA reads as TGTGCCAGCAGCGCAAGCGGGGGCCGGGTTTACAATGAGCAGTTCTTC.

This clonotype appeared many times. The chain employs TRBV7-8 and TRBJ1-2; no firm D call. Deletions cut 0 bases from V and 3 bases from J, with 8 bases between. The CDR3 is 14 amino acids. CDR1 is SGHVS and CDR2 is FQNEAQ in the germline V gene. CDR3 sequence (DNA): TGTGCCAGCAGCTTAGCGCTAATCGACTATGGCTACACCTTC. Protein sequence: CASSLALIDYGYTF.

Regarding this clonotype: Given a much more abundant clone one base away, this may be a read error. The chain employs TRBV7-1 and TRBJ2-1, with TRBD1 as a possible D gene (6 bases). TRBV7-1 is an ORF for which the function is uncertain. Deletions cut 6 bases from V and 8 bases from J, with 11 bases between. This CDR3 region has 12 residues. CDR3 DNA sequence: TGTGCCAGCAGTAGTCAGGGGTATGAGCAGTTCTTC. This encodes CASSSQGYEQFF.

This clonotype appeared a few times. The rearrangement uses TRBV5-6 and TRBJ1-6, with D hard to call. CDR3 size: 14 residues. Looked up from germline, CDR1 is SGHDT and CDR2 is YYEEEE. V was shortened by 0 bases and J by 7 bases, with 8 bases between the two germline ends. CDR3 nucleotide sequence: TGTGCCAGCAGCTTGGGTTGGGTGAATTCACCCCTCCACTTT. This sequence encodes CASSLGWVNSPLHF.

This clonotype was seen a few times. The chain uses TRBV20-1 and TRBJ1-2, with 7 bases lining up with TRBD1. In germline, CDR1 is DFQATT, CDR2 SNEGSKA (reference sequence). The V gene end was trimmed by 5 bases and the J gene end by 7 bases; junction bases not matched to a gene: 10. The CDR3 is 13 residues long. CDR3 nucleotide sequence: TGCAGTGCTTCGGACAGGTCGGACCTTGGCTACACCTTC. This codes for CSASDRSDLGYTF.

Here the CDR3 DNA reads TGCAGTGCTAGAGTACGGGGGACCTATAATTCACCCCTCCACTTT. Protein sequence: CSARVRGTYNSPLHF. The rearrangement links TRBV20-1 to TRBJ1-6, with TRBD1 as a possible D gene (5 bases). Germline CDR1 reads DFQATT; CDR2 reads SNEGSKA (reference sequence). V was clipped by 1 base and J by 2 bases, with 9 bases between them. The CDR3 has 15 residues.

This clonotype was counted only a few times. The J gene is TRBJ2-1, the V gene TRBV29-1; 8 nucleotides match TRBD2. Trimming cost V 2 bases and J 10 bases; bases outside gene matches: 4. This CDR3 is built from 12 residues. Germline V gene lookup returns CDR1 SQVTM and CDR2 ANQGSEA. CDR3 nucleotides: TGCAGCGTTGAAAGGGCGGGGGGAGAGCAGTTCTTC. Translation: CSVERAGGEQFF.

There are many counts of this clonotype. The gene calls are TRBV7-2 and TRBJ1-6, with D unresolved. V lost 5 bases, J lost 8 bases, and 19 bases lay in between. The CDR3 consists of 16 residues. From germline, CDR1 is SGHTA and CDR2 FQGNSA. CDR3 in DNA: TGTGCCAGCAGCCTGGTAGACCTGGGAATTTATTCACCCCTCCACTTT. Translating gives CASSLVDLGIYSPLHF. Variable domain in full (rest from reference TRBV7-2 and TRBJ1-6): GAGVSQSPSNKVTEKGKDVELRCDPISGHTALYWYRQSLGQGLEFLIYFQGNSAPDKSGLPSDRFSAERTGGSVSTLTIQRTQQEDSAVYLCASSLVDLGIYSPLHFGNGTRLTVT.

In this sample, this clonotype turned up many times. This sequence joins TRBV6-6 and TRBJ1-5; D is undetermined. Germline V lookup: CDR1 MNHNY, CDR2 SVGAGI (reference sequence). V was pared by 3 bases and J by 2 bases, with 14 bases between. The CDR3 extends over 16 amino acids. CDR3 coding DNA: TGTGCCAGCAGTTATTCTGGGGAGGCGGGCAATCAGCCCCAGCATTTT. This sequence encodes CASSYSGEAGNQPQHF.

This clonotype was seen a handful of times. The chain is built from TRBV4-2 and TRBJ1-1; 10 bases align to TRBD1. Germline-derived CDR1 and CDR2 are LGHNA and YNFKEQ. With V trimmed by 1 base and J by 2 bases, 4 bases remained unmatched. The length of the CDR3 is 16 residues. The chain's CDR3 is CASSQAGTGVNTEAFF. DNA for the CDR3: TGTGCCAGCAGCCAAGCCGGGACAGGGGTTAACACTGAAGCTTTCTTT.

This clonotype is categorized as medium-sized. The chain couples TRBV7-9 to TRBJ1-5, with 7 bases aligning to TRBD1. This CDR3 is built from 18 residues. Germline V gene lookup returns CDR1 SEHNR and CDR2 FQNEAQ (reference sequence). V was clipped by 5 bases and J by 0 bases; unmatched bases: 13. The CDR3 sequence is CASSAQIETGISNQPQHF. The CDR3, as DNA: TGTGCCAGCAGCGCCCAGATAGAGACAGGGATTAGCAATCAGCCCCAGCATTTT.

This clonotype was seen at least ten times. The CDR3 sequence is CASSPTTGPTGELFF. DNA for the CDR3: TGTGCCAGCAGCCCGACGACAGGACCCACCGGGGAGCTGTTTTTT. This chain links TRBV7-8 with TRBJ2-2, with D possibly being TRBD1 (6 bases). CDR1 is SGHVS and CDR2 is FQNEAQ in the germline V gene. V was pared by 5 bases and J by 4 bases, with 14 bases between. The CDR3 loop spans 15 amino acids.

This clonotype was seen many times. This sequence joins TRBV6-2 or TRBV6-3 and TRBJ2-5, with 14 nucleotides matching TRBD2. The CDR3 is made up of 18 amino acids. Trimming at V came to 2 bases and at J to 7 bases, leaving 12 bases not matched to a gene. CDR1 is MNHEY and CDR2 is SVGEGT in the germline V gene. The CDR3 DNA sequence: TGTGCCAGCAGTTACGGGACTAGCGGGGGACCTCTTCGAGGGACCCAGTACTTC. Its translation: CASSYGTSGGPLRGTQYF.

The sample holds many counts of this clonotype. V and J are TRBV7-9 and TRBJ2-5, with D perhaps TRBD2 (6 bases). CDR1 and CDR2 (germline): SEHNR, FQNEAQ (reference sequence). This CDR3 is 13 amino acids long. Trimming pared 3 bases from V and 3 bases from J, leaving 8 bases between. The chain's CDR3 is CASSFTGEETQYF. The CDR3 DNA follows: TGTGCCAGCAGCTTCACGGGGGAAGAGACCCAGTACTTC.

This clonotype was seen ten or more times. J is TRBJ2-3 and V is TRBV7-4, with D perhaps matching TRBD1 or TRBD2 (7 bases each). With 5 bases removed from V and 2 bases from J, the gap between germline ends came to 17 bases. The CDR3 is 16 amino acids. Germline CDR1 and CDR2: SGHVT and SQSDAQ. This CDR3 is CASSNRGGETTDTQYF. CDR3 DNA: TGTGCCAGCAGCAACAGGGGAGGGGAGACCACAGATACGCAGTATTTT.

This clonotype turned up a few times. This chain joins TRBV7-9 and TRBJ2-3, with D perhaps assigned TRBD1 or TRBD2 (5 bases each). Germline values: CDR1 SEHNR, CDR2 FQNEAQ (reference sequence). The CDR3 has 15 residues. Trimming took 3 bases from V and 0 from J, leaving 10 bases between them. CDR3 protein: CASSLGPLSTDTQYF. In nucleotides, the CDR3 is TGTGCCAGCAGCTTGGGACCTTTAAGCACAGATACGCAGTATTTT.

This clonotype was counted at least ten times. CDR3 bases: TGTGCCAGCAGCCCCGGGGAGAGCTCCTACAATGAGCAGTTCTTC. It specifies CASSPGESSYNEQFF. The chain recombines TRBV7-3 with TRBJ2-1; D perhaps matches TRBD2 (5 bases). The CDR3 totals 15 residues. Germline CDR1 reads SGHTA; CDR2 reads FQGTGA. Trimming pared 5 bases from V and 0 bases from J, leaving 11 bases between.